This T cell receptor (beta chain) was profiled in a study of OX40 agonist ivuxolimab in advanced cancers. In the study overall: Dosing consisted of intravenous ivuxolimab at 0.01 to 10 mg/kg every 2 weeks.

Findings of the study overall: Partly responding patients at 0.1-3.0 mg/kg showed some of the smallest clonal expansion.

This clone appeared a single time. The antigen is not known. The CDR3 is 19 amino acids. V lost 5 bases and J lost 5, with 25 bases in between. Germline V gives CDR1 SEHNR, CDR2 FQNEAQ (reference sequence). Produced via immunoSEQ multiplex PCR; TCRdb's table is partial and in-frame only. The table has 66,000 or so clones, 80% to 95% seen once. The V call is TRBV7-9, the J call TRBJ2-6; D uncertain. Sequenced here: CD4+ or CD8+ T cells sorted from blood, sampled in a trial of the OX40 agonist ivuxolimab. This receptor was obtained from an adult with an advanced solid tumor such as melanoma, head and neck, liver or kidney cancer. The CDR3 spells CASSDAEYHDQSRANVLTF. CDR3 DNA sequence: TGTGCCAGCAGCGACGCCGAATACCATGACCAAAGTCGGGCCAACGTCCTGACTTTC.